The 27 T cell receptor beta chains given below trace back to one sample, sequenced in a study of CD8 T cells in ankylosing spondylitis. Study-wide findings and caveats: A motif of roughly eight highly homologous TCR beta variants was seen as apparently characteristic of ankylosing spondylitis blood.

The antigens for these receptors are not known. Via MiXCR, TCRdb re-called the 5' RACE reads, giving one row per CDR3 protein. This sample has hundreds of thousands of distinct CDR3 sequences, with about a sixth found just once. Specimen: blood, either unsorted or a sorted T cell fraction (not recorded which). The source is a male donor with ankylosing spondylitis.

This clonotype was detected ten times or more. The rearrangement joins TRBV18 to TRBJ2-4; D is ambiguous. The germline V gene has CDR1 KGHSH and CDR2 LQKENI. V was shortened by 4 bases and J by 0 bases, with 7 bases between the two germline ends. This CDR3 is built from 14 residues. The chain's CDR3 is CASSRDQAKNIQYF. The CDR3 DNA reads TGTGCCAGCTCACGTGATCAAGCCAAAAACATTCAGTACTTC.

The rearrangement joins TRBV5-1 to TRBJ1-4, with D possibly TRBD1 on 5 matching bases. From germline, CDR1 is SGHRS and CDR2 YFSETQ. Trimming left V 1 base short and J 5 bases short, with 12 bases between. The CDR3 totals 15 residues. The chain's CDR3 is CASSLSPGPNEKLFF. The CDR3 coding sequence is TGCGCCAGCAGCTTGAGTCCAGGGCCCAATGAAAAACTGTTTTTT.

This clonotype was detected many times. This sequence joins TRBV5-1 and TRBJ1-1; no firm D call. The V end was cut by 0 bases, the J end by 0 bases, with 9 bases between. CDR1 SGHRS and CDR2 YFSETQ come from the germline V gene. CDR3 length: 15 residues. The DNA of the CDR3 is TGCGCCAGCAGCTTGGGGCTAACAGTGAACACTGAAGCTTTCTTT. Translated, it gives CASSLGLTVNTEAFF.

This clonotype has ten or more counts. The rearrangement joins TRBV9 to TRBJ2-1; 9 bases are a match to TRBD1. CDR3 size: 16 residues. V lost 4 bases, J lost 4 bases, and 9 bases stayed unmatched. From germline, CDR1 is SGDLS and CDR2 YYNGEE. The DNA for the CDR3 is TGTGCCAGCAGCCCAGAGGGGACAGGGAGTTACAATGAGCAGTTCTTC. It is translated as CASSPEGTGSYNEQFF.

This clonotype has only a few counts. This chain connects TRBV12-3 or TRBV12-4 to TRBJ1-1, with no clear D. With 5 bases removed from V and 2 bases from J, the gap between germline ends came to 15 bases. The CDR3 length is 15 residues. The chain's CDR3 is CASSGFGNLNTEAFF. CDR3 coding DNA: TGTGCCAGCAGTGGGTTTGGGAATCTAAACACTGAAGCTTTCTTT.

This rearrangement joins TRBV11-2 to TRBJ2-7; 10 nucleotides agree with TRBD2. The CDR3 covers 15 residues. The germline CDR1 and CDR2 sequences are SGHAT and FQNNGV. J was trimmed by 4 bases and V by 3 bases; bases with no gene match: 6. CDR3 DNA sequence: TGTGCCAGCAGCTTGACGGCTAGCGGGAGTTACGAGCAGTACTTC. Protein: CASSLTASGSYEQYF.

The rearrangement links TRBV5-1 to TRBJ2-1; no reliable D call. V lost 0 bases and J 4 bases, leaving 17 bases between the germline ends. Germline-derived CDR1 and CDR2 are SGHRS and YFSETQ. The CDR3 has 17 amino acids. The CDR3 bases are TGCGCCAGCAGCTTGGCCTATGTCCAGAAACCGTACAATGAGCAGTTCTTC. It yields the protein CASSLAYVQKPYNEQFF.

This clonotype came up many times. CDR3 region: CSVLGHYEQYF. The CDR3 DNA reads as TGCAGCGTTCTGGGCCATTACGAGCAGTACTTC. V and J are TRBV29-1 and TRBJ2-7, with D unresolved. CDR1 SQVTM and CDR2 ANQGSEA come from the germline V gene. V was shortened by 5 bases and J by 4 bases, with 9 bases between the two germline ends. This CDR3 spans 11 amino acids.

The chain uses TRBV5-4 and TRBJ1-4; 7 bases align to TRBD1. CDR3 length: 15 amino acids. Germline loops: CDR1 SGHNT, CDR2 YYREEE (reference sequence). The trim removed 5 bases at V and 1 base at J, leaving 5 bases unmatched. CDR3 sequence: CASSKDRRTNEKLFF. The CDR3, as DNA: TGTGCCAGCAGTAAGGACAGGCGAACTAATGAAAAACTGTTTTTT.

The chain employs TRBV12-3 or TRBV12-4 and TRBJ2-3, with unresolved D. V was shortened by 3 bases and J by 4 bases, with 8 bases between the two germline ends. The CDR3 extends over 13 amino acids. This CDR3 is CASSLSRADTQYF. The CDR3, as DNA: TGTGCCAGCAGTTTGTCCCGGGCAGATACGCAGTATTTT.

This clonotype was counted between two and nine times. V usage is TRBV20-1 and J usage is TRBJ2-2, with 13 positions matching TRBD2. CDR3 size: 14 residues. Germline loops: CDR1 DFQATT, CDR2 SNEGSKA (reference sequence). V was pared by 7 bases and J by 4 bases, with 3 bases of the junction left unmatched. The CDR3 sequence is CSGGLAGTTGELFF. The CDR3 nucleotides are TGCAGTGGGGGACTAGCGGGAACCACCGGGGAGCTGTTTTTT.

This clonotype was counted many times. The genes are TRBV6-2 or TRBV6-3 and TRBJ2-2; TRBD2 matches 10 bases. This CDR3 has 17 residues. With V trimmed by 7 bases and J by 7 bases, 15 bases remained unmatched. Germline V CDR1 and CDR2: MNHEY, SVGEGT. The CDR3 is CASNQDGLAVPFGELFF. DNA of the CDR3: TGTGCCAGCAACCAAGACGGACTAGCGGTTCCCTTCGGGGAGCTGTTTTTT.

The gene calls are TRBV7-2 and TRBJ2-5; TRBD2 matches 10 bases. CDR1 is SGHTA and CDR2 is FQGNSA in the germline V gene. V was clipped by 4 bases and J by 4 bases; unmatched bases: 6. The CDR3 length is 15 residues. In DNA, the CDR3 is TGTGCCAGCAGCTCTAGCGGGAGTATTGCAGAGACCCAGTACTTC. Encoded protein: CASSSSGSIAETQYF.

The CDR3 DNA sequence: TGTGCCAGCAGACTCCACCCCCTGGGGAATGAGCAGTTCTTC. This sequence encodes CASRLHPLGNEQFF. The chain recombines TRBV6-1 with TRBJ2-1; D unclear. The CDR3 has 14 residues. V was trimmed by 6 bases and J by 7 bases, leaving 16 bases between them. CDR1 and CDR2 from the germline V gene are MNHNS and SASEGT.

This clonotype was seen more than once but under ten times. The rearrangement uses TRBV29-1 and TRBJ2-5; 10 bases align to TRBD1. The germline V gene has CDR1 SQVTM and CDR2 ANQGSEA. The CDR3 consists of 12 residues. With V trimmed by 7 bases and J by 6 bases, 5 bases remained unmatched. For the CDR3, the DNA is TGCAGCGGGGGGGACAGGGGAAAGACCCAGTACTTC. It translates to CSGGDRGKTQYF.

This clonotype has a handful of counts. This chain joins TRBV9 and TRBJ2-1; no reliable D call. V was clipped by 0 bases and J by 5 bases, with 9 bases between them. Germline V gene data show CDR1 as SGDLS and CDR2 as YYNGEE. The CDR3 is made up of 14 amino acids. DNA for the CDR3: TGTGCCAGCAGCGTAGTCGGCCGGGACAATGAGCAGTTCTTC. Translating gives CASSVVGRDNEQFF.

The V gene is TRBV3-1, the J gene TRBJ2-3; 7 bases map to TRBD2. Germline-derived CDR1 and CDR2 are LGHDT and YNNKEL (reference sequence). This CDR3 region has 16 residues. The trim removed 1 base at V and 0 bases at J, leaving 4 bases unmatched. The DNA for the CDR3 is TGTGCCAGCAGCCAAGCTAGCGGAACTAGCACAGATACGCAGTATTTT. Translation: CASSQASGTSTDTQYF.

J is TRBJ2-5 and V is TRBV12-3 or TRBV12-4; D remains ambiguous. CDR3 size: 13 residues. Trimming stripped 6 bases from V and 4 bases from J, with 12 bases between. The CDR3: CASSKPVVETQYF. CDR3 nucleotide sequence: TGTGCCAGCAGCAAGCCGGTTGTAGAGACCCAGTACTTC.

CDR3 sequence (DNA): TGCAGCGCTAAGGACAGGGGCTCCTACAATGAGCAGTTCTTC. Translated, it gives CSAKDRGSYNEQFF. This chain links TRBV29-1 with TRBJ2-1, with 9 bases aligning to TRBD1. From germline, CDR1 is SQVTM and CDR2 ANQGSEA. CDR3 size: 14 residues. After removal of 7 bases from V and 0 bases from J, the junction contained 4 bases not matched to a gene.

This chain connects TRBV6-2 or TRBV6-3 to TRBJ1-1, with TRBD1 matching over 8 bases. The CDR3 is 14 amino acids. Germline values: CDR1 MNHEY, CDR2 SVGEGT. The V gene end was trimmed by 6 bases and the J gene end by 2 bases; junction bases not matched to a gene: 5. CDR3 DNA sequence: TGTGCCAGCAGCTGGGACAGGTTCAACACTGAAGCTTTCTTT. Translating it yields CASSWDRFNTEAFF.

The CDR3 nucleotides read TGTGCCAGCAGCTCTGGACTAGCGGGAGGTTTAGATACGCAGTATTTT. Amino acids: CASSSGLAGGLDTQYF. The chain couples TRBV7-2 to TRBJ2-3; TRBD2 matches at 14 bases. V lost 4 bases to trimming and J lost 5 bases; unmatched junction nucleotides: 5. The germline gives CDR1 SGHTA, CDR2 FQGNSA. The CDR3 loop spans 16 amino acids.

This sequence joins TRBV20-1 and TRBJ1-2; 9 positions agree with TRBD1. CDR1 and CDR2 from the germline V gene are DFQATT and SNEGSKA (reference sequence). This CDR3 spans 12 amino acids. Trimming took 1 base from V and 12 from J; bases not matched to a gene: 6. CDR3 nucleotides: TGCAGTGCTAGAGCACAGGGGGCGCGGAACACCTTC. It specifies CSARAQGARNTF.

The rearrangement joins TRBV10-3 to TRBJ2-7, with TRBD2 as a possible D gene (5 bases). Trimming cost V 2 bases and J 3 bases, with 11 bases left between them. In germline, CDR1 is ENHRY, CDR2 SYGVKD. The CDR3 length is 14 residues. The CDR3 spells CAISEASTNYEQYF. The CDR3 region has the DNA TGTGCCATCAGTGAGGCTTCGACTAACTACGAGCAGTACTTC.

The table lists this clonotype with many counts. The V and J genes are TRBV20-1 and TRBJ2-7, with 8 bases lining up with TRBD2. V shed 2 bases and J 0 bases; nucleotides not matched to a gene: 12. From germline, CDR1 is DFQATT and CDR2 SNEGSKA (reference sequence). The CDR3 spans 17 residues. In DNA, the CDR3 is TGCAGTGCTAGACGGTCCGGCGGGGGGCGATTCTCCTACGAGCAGTACTTC. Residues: CSARRSGGGRFSYEQYF.

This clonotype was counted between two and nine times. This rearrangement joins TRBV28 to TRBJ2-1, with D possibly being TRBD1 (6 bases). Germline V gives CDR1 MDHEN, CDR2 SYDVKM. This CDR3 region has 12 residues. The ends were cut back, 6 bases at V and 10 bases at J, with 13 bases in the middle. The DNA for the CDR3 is TGTGCCAGCAGGATCAGGGGCGGCGAGCAGTTCTTC. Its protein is CASRIRGGEQFF.

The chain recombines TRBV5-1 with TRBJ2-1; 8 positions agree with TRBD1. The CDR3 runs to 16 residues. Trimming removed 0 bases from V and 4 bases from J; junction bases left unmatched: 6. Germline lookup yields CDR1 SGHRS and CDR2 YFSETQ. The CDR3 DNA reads TGCGCCAGCAGCTTGGGTGCAGGGGGCTTATACAATGAGCAGTTCTTC. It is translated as CASSLGAGGLYNEQFF.

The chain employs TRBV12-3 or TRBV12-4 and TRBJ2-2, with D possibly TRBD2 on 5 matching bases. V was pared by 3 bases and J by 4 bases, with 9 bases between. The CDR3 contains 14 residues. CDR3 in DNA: TGTGCCAGCAGTTTTTCCGGGATCACCGGGGAGCTGTTTTTT. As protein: CASSFSGITGELFF.